Each of the 6 T cell receptor beta chains below was sequenced from the same sample in a study of multiple sclerosis patients with progressive multifocal leukoencephalopathy. Time point denoted: five to six months of natalizumab therapy. Produced via immunoSEQ multiplex PCR; TCRdb's table is partial and in-frame only. The data hold 25,000 to 35,000 clones, with roughly nine tenths observed a single time. This specimen consisted of PBMCs, obtained from a patient treated with natalizumab. These receptors were taken from a human donor with multiple sclerosis.

This clone was seen a single time. This rearrangement joins TRBV30 to TRBJ1-1; 7 bases fit TRBD1. V lost 5 bases, J lost 1 base, and 10 bases stayed unmatched. In germline, CDR1 is GTSNPN, CDR2 SVGIG (reference sequence). This CDR3 contains 15 residues. In DNA form, the CDR3 reads TGTGCCTGGGGCCGAGCAGACAGGGAGAACACTGAAGCTTTCTTT. Protein product: CAWGRADRENTEAFF.

The rearrangement links TRBV10-3 to TRBJ1-2; TRBD1 matches at 8 bases. CDR3 length: 13 residues. Germline lookup yields CDR1 ENHRY and CDR2 SYGVKD. Trimming took 6 bases from V and 0 from J; bases not matched to a gene: 0. The CDR3 DNA follows: TGTGCCATCAGGGACAGGGCTAACTATGGCTACACCTTC. Translated, it gives CAIRDRANYGYTF.

V and J are TRBV2 and TRBJ2-5, with D perhaps matching TRBD2 (6 bases). The CDR3 is 18 residues long. Germline CDR1 is SNHLY and CDR2 is FYNNEI. The V gene lost 6 bases and the J gene lost 5 bases, with 28 bases spanning the gap. The CDR3 spells CASSPTIRDSVLRETQYF. The CDR3 bases are TGTGCCAGCAGCCCCACGATCCGGGACTCCGTACTGAGGGAGACCCAGTACTTC.

The CDR3 is CASSPGQGRYGYTF. Written as DNA, the CDR3 is TGTGCCAGCAGCCCCGGACAGGGCAGGTATGGCTACACCTTC. V is TRBV11-2 and J is TRBJ1-2; TRBD1 aligns across 8 bases. The ends lost 5 bases at V and 5 bases at J; junction bases unmatched: 7. This CDR3 is built from 14 residues. Germline CDR1 and CDR2: SGHAT and FQNNGV.

The chain uses TRBV27 and TRBJ1-2; D gene uncertain. Germline V gives CDR1 MNHEY, CDR2 SMNVEV (reference sequence). Trimming shortened V by 1 base and J by 3 bases, and 9 bases separated the two germline ends. This CDR3 has 14 amino acids. CDR3 residues: CASSLFGSDYGYTF. The CDR3, as DNA: TGTGCCAGCAGTTTATTTGGGAGTGACTATGGCTACACCTTC.

V usage is TRBV7-2 and J usage is TRBJ1-6, with D tentatively TRBD1 (5 bases). The germline CDR1 and CDR2 sequences are SGHTA and FQGNSA. The length of the CDR3 is 16 residues. V lost 3 bases and J 10 bases, leaving 19 bases between the germline ends. In DNA, the CDR3 is TGTGCCAGCAGCTTTACCGGACACCCGGCGGGGTCACCCCTCCACTTT. This codes for CASSFTGHPAGSPLHF.